This TCR beta chain was sequenced during a study of blood T cell repertoires in COVID-19. Study background: The United States, Italy and Spain provided the acute and convalescent COVID-19 samples.

Authors' analysis steps: It was from reference gene primer amplification that nucleated cell counts were estimated. Measured with immunoSEQ multiplex PCR; TCRdb has only the in-frame clones, and not every one. V, J and clone size are taken as reported in that table, and D and trimming were inferred from the DNA itself. The table includes about 190,000 clones, roughly nine tenths detected once. Sequencing was carried out using peripheral blood. The clonotype originates from a man aged 30-40 years with acute or convalescent COVID-19.

CDR3 amino acids: CASSIQDTGELFF. CDR3 in DNA: TGTGCCAGTAGTATACAGGACACCGGGGAGCTGTTTTTT. The V gene is TRBV19, the J gene TRBJ2-2; D unclear. Looked up from germline, CDR1 is LNHDA and CDR2 is SQIVND (reference sequence). The CDR3 contains 13 residues. The ends were cut back, 2 bases at V and 3 bases at J, with 4 bases in the middle.